This T cell receptor beta chain was identified during a study of early stage breast cancer tumors (dated by TCRdb to about 2017). For the study in its entirety: Of the 15 to 20 invasive breast tumors, roughly eleven were found to be estrogen receptor-positive, progesterone receptor-positive and HER2-negative. A total of 2,651,842 templates, representing some 1,000,000 unique clonotypes, were detected across all samples. On average, each sample had 9.5 to 10-fold read coverage. Of the approximately 12 ER+/PR+/HER2- tumors, eight were classified as invasive ductal carcinomas and four as invasive lobular carcinomas. Study-level results and caveats: Enriched TCRB sequences shared across patients were found to be mostly commonly generated sequences that were unlikely to play an important role in the tumor microenvironment. Chain pairing and functional markers such as CD4, CD8 and FOXP3 were not captured by bulk genomic DNA sequencing of unsorted cells. Greater similarity was observed between blood and normal breast repertoires than between blood and tumor repertoires, and tumor was distinguished from normal in about 85% of the 16 patients when each tissue was compared with blood. Because the cohort was small, analysis by tumor subtype was not possible. Compared with adjacent normal breast tissue, tumors had higher clonality and about 2.5-fold greater T cell density.

As to this clone: No antigen is known for it. No base quality values were provided; no much bigger clone lies one nucleotide off.

Taken from the germline V gene, the CDR1 and CDR2 loops are SGDLS and YYNGEE. From the cysteine up to the phenylalanine, the CDR3 has a length of 15 residues. The CDR3 DNA has 45 bases and is translated from base 1. Trimming removed 0 bases from V and 1 base from J; the gene matches leave 0 bases unexplained. The study profiled bulk TCR beta-chain repertoires in matched peripheral blood, tumor and adjacent normal breast tissue taken from approximately 15 patients with early-stage breast cancer. Before surgery, about 5-11 mL of whole blood was collected into EDTA tubes and then processed within 2 hours. Ficoll-Paque centrifugation in SepMate-50 tubes was used to isolate peripheral blood mononuclear cells. For storage in liquid nitrogen, PBMCs were cryopreserved as aliquots of about 1.9 to 4.5 million cells in roughly 90% FBS with roughly 10% DMSO. The Qiagen AllPrep DNA/RNA Mini kit was used for genomic DNA extraction.

Every sample was amplified as two independent genomic DNA replicates, using 0.5 ug for blood and roughly 1.6 ug for tumor or normal breast. Following the manufacturer's instructions, the ImmunoSeq Intro kit was used to carry out TCRB sequencing on genomic DNA. Multiplex PCR was run for 30 to 35 cycles using proprietary primers and spike-in control sequences for absolute quantification. Single-end 150-bp reads were used to sequence an 87-bp fragment covering the CDR3 and the flanking V and J genes. Each lane of an Illumina MiSeq using version 3.0 chemistry carried seven multiplexed samples, with two replicates per sample. In the paper's pipeline: The vendor's proprietary pipeline processed the raw data and merged both replicates into a single result for each sample. Clonotypes were defined as productive rearrangements sharing the V-gene family, CDR3 amino acid sequence and J-gene segment. Clonality was calculated as 1 minus the normalized Shannon entropy (Pielou evenness) of TCRB abundances. T cell density was estimated as total templates divided by the number of input cells, with the number of input cells inferred from the DNA input amount. Recon with default parameters was used to estimate total repertoire diversity and clonality. Clonotypes with over 0.1% abundance in tumor and at least 32-fold higher abundance in tumor than in normal breast were defined as tumor-enriched. The table comes from immuneACCESS by way of TCRdb, which keeps in-frame sequences with V and J called. Part of the clones is missing from these tables; in studies checked, under half for an unresolved V gene and the rest for unknown reasons. V and J calls and clone size are as listed in that table; D and trimming were resolved from the DNA. This sample lists about 48,000 clones; approximately 83% were detected once. Of the sample, about 1.3% falls within the top ten clones.

The chain is assembled from TRBV9 and TRBJ2-1; a stretch of 8 junction bases matches TRBD2. The clonotype comes from a person aged 50-59 years with breast cancer. The sequenced sample was blood. The DNA is as follows: TGTGCCAGCAGCGTAGTAGCGGGGTCCTACAATGAGCAGTTCTTC. Its translation is CASSVVAGSYNEQFF.